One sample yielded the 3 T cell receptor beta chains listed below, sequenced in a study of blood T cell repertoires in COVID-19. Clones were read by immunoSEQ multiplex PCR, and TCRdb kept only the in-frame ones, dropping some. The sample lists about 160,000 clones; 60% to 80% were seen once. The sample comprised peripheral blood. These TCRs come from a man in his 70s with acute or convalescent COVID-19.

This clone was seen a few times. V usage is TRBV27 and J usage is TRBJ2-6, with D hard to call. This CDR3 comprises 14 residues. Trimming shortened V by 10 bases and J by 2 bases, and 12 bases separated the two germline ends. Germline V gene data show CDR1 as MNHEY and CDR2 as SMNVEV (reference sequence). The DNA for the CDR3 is TGTGCCACCTCCGTGGGCACTGGGGCCAACGTCCTGACTTTC. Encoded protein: CATSVGTGANVLTF.

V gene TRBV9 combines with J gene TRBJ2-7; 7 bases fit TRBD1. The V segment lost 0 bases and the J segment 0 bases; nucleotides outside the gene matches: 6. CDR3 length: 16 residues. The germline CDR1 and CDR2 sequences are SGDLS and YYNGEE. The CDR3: CASSVGPGGSSYEQYF. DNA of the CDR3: TGTGCCAGCAGCGTAGGCCCAGGGGGTAGCTCCTACGAGCAGTACTTC.

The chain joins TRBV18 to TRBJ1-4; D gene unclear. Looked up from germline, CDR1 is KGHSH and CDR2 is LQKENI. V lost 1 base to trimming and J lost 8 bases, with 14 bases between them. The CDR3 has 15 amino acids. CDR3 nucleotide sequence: TGTGCCAGCTCACCACGCGGGGAAGTATCAGAAAAACTGTTTTTT. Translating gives CASSPRGEVSEKLFF.